This T cell receptor beta chain was sequenced in a study of T-cell memory formation after mild COVID-19. Findings of the study overall: Contracting CD8+ clones were enriched in EMRA, CD4+ mainly in CM and EM. While clones contracting from day 15 to 85 were balanced between CD4 and CD8, later expanders leaned CD4+. Pre-infection memory held some responding clones, suggesting pre-existing cross-reactive T cells responded.

Constant-segment primers served in 5'RACE that generated TCR alpha and TCR beta cDNA libraries bearing sample barcodes and UMIs. Using its own MiXCR run on the 5' RACE reads, TCRdb lists one record per CDR3 protein. This sample has just over 50,000 distinct CDR3 sequences, with roughly a tenth found just once. In its sample, this clonotype was seen many times. Antigen unknown. The V and J ends lost 2 bases and 0 bases respectively, with 5 bases between them. Germline V gene sequence: CDR1 MNHEY, CDR2 SVGAGI. The CDR3 is made up of 14 amino acids. The rearrangement links TRBV6-5 to TRBJ2-1; D is undetermined. This clonotype was sampled from an adult woman who had mild COVID-19 (a few samples of this study predate the infection). Cell type and time point are not known. Input material: PBMCs or a T cell subset sorted from them (not recorded which). The CDR3 sequence: CASSYESSYNEQFF. The DNA for the CDR3 is TGTGCCAGCAGTTACGAGAGCTCCTACAATGAGCAGTTCTTC.